The 7 T cell receptor beta chains below all came from one sample that was sequenced in a study of blood T cell repertoires in COVID-19. The data were produced by immunoSEQ multiplex PCR, yet TCRdb's version contains in-frame clones alone and is incomplete. The table lists more than 250,000 clones, just over 85% of them singletons. The specimen was PBMCs or T cells enriched from blood (not recorded which). These TCRs come from a woman in her late teens or twenties who had recovered from COVID-19.

The V gene is TRBV3-1 (or the pseudogene TRBV3-2), the J gene TRBJ1-5; D not resolved. Trimming shortened V by 1 base and J by 0 bases, and 7 bases separated the two germline ends. The CDR3 consists of 15 residues. CDR1 and CDR2 from the germline V gene are LGHDT and YNNKEL (reference sequence). The chain's CDR3 is CASSQGSLSNQPQHF. CDR3 nucleotide sequence: TGTGCCAGCAGCCAAGGGAGCCTTAGCAATCAGCCCCAGCATTTT.

V is TRBV5-4 and J is TRBJ1-1; 7 positions agree with TRBD1. Trimming removed 4 bases from V and 1 base from J; junction bases left unmatched: 4. The CDR3 has 14 residues. Germline V lookup: CDR1 SGHNT, CDR2 YYREEE (reference sequence). The CDR3 spells CASSGGQQNTEAFF. The DNA of the CDR3 is TGTGCCAGCAGCGGGGGACAGCAGAACACTGAAGCTTTCTTT. Based on the CDR3 plus reference TRBV5-4 and TRBJ1-1, the full variable domain is ETGVTQSPTHLIKTRGQQVTLRCSSQSGHNTVSWYQQALGQGPQFIFQYYREEENGRGNFPPRFSGLQFPNYSSELNVNALELDDSALYLCASSGGQQNTEAFFGQGTRLTVV.

The rearrangement links TRBV16 to TRBJ2-7; TRBD1 matches 12 bases. Germline V lookup: CDR1 KGHSY, CDR2 FQNENV. There are 16 residues in the CDR3. Trimming removed 0 bases from V and 6 bases from J; junction bases left unmatched: 6. CDR3 amino acids: CASSQSPGTGGREQYF. The CDR3 bases are TGTGCCAGCAGCCAATCTCCGGGGACAGGGGGCCGCGAGCAGTACTTC.

The chain uses TRBV23-1 and TRBJ1-2, with 7 bases lining up with TRBD1. TRBV23-1 is recorded as an ORF, its role being uncertain. This CDR3 has 19 amino acids. Losses at the gene ends were 0 bases for V and 8 bases for J; bases not matched to a gene: 21. CDR3 sequence reads: CASSQSSLSGQQSSYGYTF. Written as DNA, the CDR3 is TGCGCCAGCAGTCAATCTAGTCTATCGGGACAGCAGAGTTCCTACGGCTACACCTTC.

This clone appeared a few times. The chain uses TRBV24-1 and TRBJ1-3; D is uncertain. CDR1 KGHDR and CDR2 SFDVKD come from the germline V gene. The V and J ends lost 4 bases and 6 bases respectively, with 12 bases between them. CDR3 length: 14 amino acids. CDR3 loop: CATSDPGLSNTIYF. CDR3 nucleotides: TGTGCCACCAGTGACCCCGGACTTTCAAACACCATATATTTT.

The V call is TRBV28, the J call TRBJ1-2; 7 bases match TRBD1. With V trimmed by 6 bases and J by 3 bases, 10 bases remained unmatched. The CDR3 runs 15 residues. Germline values: CDR1 MDHEN, CDR2 SYDVKM. CDR3 coding DNA: TGTGCCAGCAGGGTCGCAGGGGGAATTGACTATGGCTACACCTTC. This sequence encodes CASRVAGGIDYGYTF.

The genes are TRBV7-9 and TRBJ1-2; a possible D gene is TRBD1 (5 bases). Trimming left V 5 bases short and J 1 base short, with 14 bases between. The CDR3 length is 15 residues. The V gene's germline CDR1 is SEHNR and CDR2 FQNEAQ (reference sequence). Here the CDR3 DNA reads TGTGCCAGCAGCCCCCAGACAGAATATAACTATGGCTACACCTTC. Protein: CASSPQTEYNYGYTF.